One sample yielded the 8 T cell receptor beta chains listed below, sequenced in a study of vaccination and CD4 T cells after COVID-19. No antigens are known for them. Researchers used the Oncomine TCR Beta short-read assay to sequence DNA from cultured CD4+ T cells. Using its own MiXCR run on the PCR reads, TCRdb lists one record per CDR3 protein. The data contain over 10,000 distinct CDR3 sequences, 53% of them singletons. The sample's treatment: roughly 10-day PBMC culture with coronavirus spike peptide pools or control peptides (ViraFEST assay). Source material: CD4+ T cells from blood, cultured in vitro. Source of these receptors: a human donor who had recovered from COVID-19.

There are a few counts of this clonotype. The chain links TRBV6-5 to TRBJ1-2; D possibly corresponds to TRBD1 (6 bases). Germline CDR1 reads MNHEY; CDR2 reads SVGAGI. This CDR3 has 13 amino acids. Trimming pared 2 bases from V and 2 bases from J, leaving 6 bases between. The DNA of the CDR3 is TGTGCCAGCAGTTACGACAGGAACTATGGCTACACCTTC. Translating gives CASSYDRNYGYTF.

This clonotype has only a few counts. V and J are TRBV20-1 and TRBJ2-1; D is tentatively TRBD1 or TRBD2 (6 bases each). The CDR3 has 14 residues. The V and J ends lost 6 bases and 5 bases respectively, with 17 bases between them. Germline V gene data show CDR1 as DFQATT and CDR2 as SNEGSKA (reference sequence). CDR3 loop: CSALWGRGNNEQFF. The CDR3 bases are TGCAGTGCCCTGTGGGGGCGGGGAAACAATGAGCAGTTCTTC.

This clonotype is classed as large. V usage is TRBV24-1 and J usage is TRBJ2-5; TRBD2 might be the D (5 bases). There are 14 residues in the CDR3. CDR1 and CDR2 (germline): KGHDR, SFDVKD. With 6 bases removed from V and 5 bases from J, the gap between germline ends came to 15 bases. The CDR3 sequence is CATSSSGRGETQYF. The DNA for the CDR3 is TGTGCCACCAGTAGCTCAGGACGAGGGGAGACCCAGTACTTC.

The sample holds a few counts of this clonotype. The gene calls are TRBV27 and TRBJ1-1; D is uncertain. The CDR3 contains 13 residues. Germline V gene sequence: CDR1 MNHEY, CDR2 SMNVEV (reference sequence). The V and J ends lost 5 bases and 9 bases respectively, with 16 bases between them. This CDR3 is CASSPVAVRKAFF. For the CDR3, the DNA is TGTGCCAGCAGTCCCGTTGCGGTCCGAAAAGCTTTCTTT.

The CDR3 is CATSDLQLGQQETQYF. CDR3 nucleotides: TGTGCCACCAGTGATTTGCAGTTAGGGCAGCAAGAGACCCAGTACTTC. V usage is TRBV24-1 and J usage is TRBJ2-5, with unresolved D. The germline CDR1 and CDR2 sequences are KGHDR and SFDVKD. This CDR3 contains 16 residues. With 0 bases removed from V and 2 bases from J, the gap between germline ends came to 12 bases.

V usage is TRBV6-1 and J usage is TRBJ1-1; maybe TRBD1 (6 bases). The CDR3 spans 12 residues. Germline V lookup: CDR1 MNHNS, CDR2 SASEGT. V lost 4 bases and J 5 bases, leaving 8 bases between the germline ends. CDR3 DNA sequence: TGTGCCAGCAGTGGAGACAGGACTGAAGCTTTCTTT. Residues: CASSGDRTEAFF.

The chain is built from TRBV4-3 and TRBJ1-2; 9 bases fit TRBD1. The CDR3 is 13 amino acids. Germline V gene data show CDR1 as LGHNA and CDR2 as YSLEER. J gave up 9 bases and V 1 base, and 3 bases lay outside the gene matches. CDR3 sequence (DNA): TGCGCCAGCAGCCAAGGGGGACAGGGACGCTACACCTTC. Its translation: CASSQGGQGRYTF.

The rearrangement links TRBV7-2 to TRBJ2-2, with TRBD2 identical over 16 bases. The CDR3 loop spans 17 amino acids. Germline V CDR1 and CDR2: SGHTA, FQGNSA. J lost 6 bases, V lost 4 bases, and 5 bases had no gene match. DNA of the CDR3: TGTGCCAGCAGCTCAGTAGGGACTAGCGGGGGGGCCGGGGAGCTGTTTTTT. This sequence encodes CASSSVGTSGGAGELFF.